This record covers a single T cell receptor beta chain. What it binds is unknown. These data come from a study of beta chain features in type 1 diabetes. General observations from the study: The cDNA sequencing approach could over-represent high-TCR-expressing cells. Type 1 diabetes patients showed a moderate but significant shortening of TCRB CDR3s in all four CD4+ subsets.

The study reverse transcribed the entire isolated RNA, so it sequenced expressed TCRB transcripts. Assay: immunoSEQ multiplex PCR; the TCRdb copy retains only in-frame clones and omits some. The sample holds 45,000 to 65,000 clones, about 47% seen once. Material for sequencing was Tregs from blood. The receptor was derived from a middle-aged woman with type 1 diabetes.

Here the CDR3 reads CASSPLGTDNEQFF. The DNA of the CDR3 is TGTGCCAGCTCACCACTCGGGACTGACAATGAGCAGTTCTTC. V and J are TRBV18 and TRBJ2-1; the D gene is possibly TRBD2 (6 bases). V lost 1 base and J lost 5, with 9 bases in between. The CDR3 is 14 amino acids. The germline gives CDR1 KGHSH, CDR2 LQKENI.